These 29 T cell receptor beta chains share one sample of origin, sequenced in a study of blood T cell repertoires in COVID-19. Measured with immunoSEQ multiplex PCR; TCRdb has only the in-frame clones, and not every one. This sample has under 300,000 clones; about 80% occur once, and the top ten carry 1.9%. The specimen was peripheral blood. Receptors were obtained from a man aged 25-40 years who had recovered from COVID-19.

The chain joins TRBV5-1 to TRBJ2-3; D is perhaps TRBD1 (5 bases). Germline-derived CDR1 and CDR2 are SGHRS and YFSETQ. This CDR3 region has 16 residues. V was clipped by 0 bases and J by 3 bases, with 14 bases between them. CDR3 loop: CASSLGRLPGTDTQYF. DNA for the CDR3: TGCGCCAGCAGCTTGGGACGCCTCCCAGGGACAGATACGCAGTATTTT.

The V call is TRBV13, the J call TRBJ1-6; perhaps TRBD1 as D (6 bases). The CDR3 length is 15 residues. The germline V gene has CDR1 PRHDT and CDR2 FYEKMQ (reference sequence). The V gene lost 0 bases and the J gene lost 7 bases, with 10 bases spanning the gap. The CDR3 bases are TGTGCCAGCAGCTTAGGAGCGGGGGCAAATTCACCCCTCCACTTT. Its translation is CASSLGAGANSPLHF.

The chain joins TRBV3-1 (or the pseudogene TRBV3-2) to TRBJ2-5; D gene unclear. Germline V gives CDR1 LGHDT, CDR2 YNNKEL (reference sequence). V was trimmed by 3 bases and J by 3 bases, leaving 8 bases between them. CDR3 size: 13 residues. CDR3: CASSHQLEETQYF. The CDR3 DNA reads as TGTGCCAGCAGCCACCAGCTAGAAGAGACCCAGTACTTC.

Only a few counts were recorded for this clone. CDR3: CASSLPDGQETQYF. The DNA for the CDR3 is TGTGCCAGCAGCTTGCCCGACGGGCAAGAGACCCAGTACTTC. The rearrangement links TRBV5-4 to TRBJ2-5; no definite D call. The CDR3 is made up of 14 amino acids. Germline V gene lookup returns CDR1 SGHNT and CDR2 YYREEE (reference sequence). V was cut by 1 base and J by 2 bases, with 9 bases left in between.

This clone was seen at least ten times. V gene TRBV5-4 combines with J gene TRBJ2-3; D is unclear. Trimming took off 4 bases at V and 4 bases at J, with 13 bases between the two ends. Germline V gives CDR1 SGHNT, CDR2 YYREEE (reference sequence). This CDR3 has 14 residues. CDR3 amino acids: CASSLGRNADTQYF. The CDR3 nucleotides read TGTGCCAGCAGCCTAGGCCGGAACGCAGATACGCAGTATTTT.

The V call is TRBV7-9, the J call TRBJ1-3; 10 bases are shared with TRBD1. This CDR3 has 17 amino acids. The trim removed 1 base at V and 2 bases at J, leaving 5 bases unmatched. Germline CDR1 SEHNR, CDR2 FQNEAQ (reference sequence). CDR3 DNA: TGTGCCAGCAGCTTAGTACCCGGACAGGGGGCTGGAAACACCATATATTTT. Its protein product is CASSLVPGQGAGNTIYF.

This clone was seen only once. The rearrangement links TRBV15 to TRBJ1-2; TRBD1 agrees at 7 bases. J gave up 14 bases and V 0 bases, and 6 bases lay outside the gene matches. CDR3 length: 12 residues. Per germline, CDR1 LNHNV and CDR2 YYDKDF (reference sequence). CDR3: CATSRDRTGITF. The CDR3 region has the DNA TGTGCCACCAGCAGAGACCGGACAGGCATTACCTTC.

This rearrangement joins TRBV3-1 (or the pseudogene TRBV3-2) to TRBJ1-5, with no clear D. The germline CDR1 and CDR2 sequences are LGHDT and YNNKEL (reference sequence). This CDR3 is built from 14 residues. Trimming took off 5 bases at V and 1 base at J, with 9 bases between the two ends. CDR3 sequence: CASSATGSNQPQHF. DNA of the CDR3: TGTGCCAGCAGCGCGACGGGGAGCAATCAGCCCCAGCATTTT.

This chain connects TRBV9 to TRBJ2-3; TRBD2 agrees at 8 bases. The junction had 9 bases not matched to a gene; V was cut back by 2 bases and J by 7 bases. Germline loops: CDR1 SGDLS, CDR2 YYNGEE. The CDR3 runs 15 residues. For the CDR3, the DNA is TGTGCCAGCAGCGTCCTCGGGGGGGCCGAAAATACGCAGTATTTT. The encoded protein is CASSVLGGAENTQYF.

V usage is TRBV5-6 and J usage is TRBJ1-2; D possibly corresponds to TRBD1 (5 bases). Germline assignment: CDR1 SGHDT and CDR2 YYEEEE. The V gene lost 2 bases and the J gene lost 5 bases, with 7 bases spanning the gap. This CDR3 has 12 amino acids. The CDR3 sequence is CASSFPGYGYTF. Written as DNA, the CDR3 is TGTGCCAGCAGCTTCCCAGGGTATGGCTACACCTTC.

The chain carries TRBV18 and TRBJ2-5; 8 bases match TRBD1. Trimming removed 3 bases from V and 4 bases from J; junction bases left unmatched: 4. In germline, CDR1 is KGHSH, CDR2 LQKENI. The CDR3 has 14 residues. CDR3 in amino acids: CASSPQGARETQYF. Written as DNA, the CDR3 is TGTGCCAGCTCACCTCAGGGGGCTAGAGAGACCCAGTACTTC.

The gene calls are TRBV6-5 and TRBJ1-4, with a weak D call TRBD1 (5 bases). In germline, CDR1 is MNHEY, CDR2 SVGAGI. V was pared by 6 bases and J by 8 bases, with 16 bases between. The CDR3 loop spans 14 amino acids. The CDR3: CASRETVGQEKLFF. In DNA, the CDR3 is TGTGCCAGCAGGGAGACAGTGGGCCAAGAAAAACTGTTTTTT.

This clone is a singleton in its sample. The chain couples TRBV7-9 to TRBJ1-3, with 9 bases fitting TRBD1. Germline trimming cut 5 bases from V and 4 bases from J; bases unmatched to any gene: 9. This CDR3 is 16 amino acids long. Germline CDR1 reads SEHNR; CDR2 reads FQNEAQ (reference sequence). The CDR3 DNA reads TGTGCCAGCAGCGACACCGGACAGGGGCAAGGAAACACCATATATTTT. Translation: CASSDTGQGQGNTIYF.

This chain connects TRBV5-4 to TRBJ2-3; 9 bases are shared with TRBD2. The CDR3 is 16 amino acids. Trimming at V came to 5 bases and at J to 3 bases, leaving 10 bases not matched to a gene. Germline CDR1 reads SGHNT; CDR2 reads YYREEE (reference sequence). The CDR3 DNA reads as TGTGCCAGCAGTACGGGGGCGGGGGGGCGGACAGATACGCAGTATTTT. Residues: CASSTGAGGRTDTQYF.

This clone occurred a few times. Here the CDR3 reads CASSLRGDTQYF. The CDR3 region has the DNA TGTGCCAGCAGCTTGAGGGGGGATACGCAGTATTTT. The chain joins TRBV5-6 to TRBJ2-3, with D possibly TRBD1 on 6 matching bases. V lost 1 base and J 6 bases, leaving 6 bases between the germline ends. The CDR3 has 12 amino acids. Germline V gene lookup returns CDR1 SGHDT and CDR2 YYEEEE.

The chain links TRBV5-4 to TRBJ1-2, with 12 bases lining up with TRBD1. Trimming cost V 5 bases and J 8 bases; bases outside gene matches: 7. Germline values: CDR1 SGHNT, CDR2 YYREEE (reference sequence). There are 14 residues in the CDR3. The CDR3 sequence: CASRPGQGAWGYTF. The CDR3 nucleotides read TGTGCCAGCAGACCGGGACAGGGGGCGTGGGGCTACACCTTC.

V and J are TRBV9 and TRBJ2-3; weak D call: TRBD1 (5 bases). The V and J ends lost 0 bases and 4 bases respectively, with 15 bases between them. CDR1 and CDR2 (germline): SGDLS, YYNGEE. This CDR3 spans 16 amino acids. CDR3 DNA sequence: TGTGCCAGCAGCGTAGTGGACATAGGGTGGGCAGATACGCAGTATTTT. Amino acid sequence: CASSVVDIGWADTQYF.

This chain connects TRBV5-1 to TRBJ2-2; 7 bases line up with TRBD1. V shed 4 bases and J 1 base; nucleotides not matched to a gene: 4. This CDR3 has 15 residues. From germline, CDR1 is SGHRS and CDR2 YFSETQ. The CDR3 DNA is TGCGCCAGCAGCCCCGGGACAGTGAACACCGGGGAGCTGTTTTTT. As protein: CASSPGTVNTGELFF.

This clone has only one observation. V usage is TRBV5-1 and J usage is TRBJ1-1; TRBD1 agrees at 10 bases. The germline gives CDR1 SGHRS, CDR2 YFSETQ. The CDR3 has 17 amino acids. With V trimmed by 0 bases and J by 1 base, 6 bases remained unmatched. Here the CDR3 reads CASSLEGTGVRNTEAFF. For the CDR3, the DNA is TGCGCCAGCAGCTTGGAAGGGACAGGGGTAAGGAACACTGAAGCTTTCTTT.

Only one count was recorded for this clone. The chain joins TRBV14 to TRBJ1-6; TRBD1 matches 7 bases. CDR1 is SGHDN and CDR2 is FVKESK in the germline V gene. Trimming cost V 4 bases and J 4 bases; bases outside gene matches: 1. This CDR3 comprises 14 residues. CDR3 DNA: TGTGCCAGCAGCCGACAGGGATATAATTCACCCCTCCACTTT. It codes for CASSRQGYNSPLHF.

The V gene is TRBV27, the J gene TRBJ2-5; 16 bases map to TRBD2. This CDR3 has 18 amino acids. CDR1 and CDR2 (germline): MNHEY, SMNVEV (reference sequence). Losses at the gene ends were 6 bases for V and 5 bases for J; bases not matched to a gene: 12. The CDR3 sequence: CASRTTGTSGGAWETQYF. CDR3 bases: TGTGCCAGCAGGACCACCGGGACTAGCGGGGGGGCCTGGGAGACCCAGTACTTC.

This clone was counted a few times. This chain connects TRBV23-1 to TRBJ2-3; 12 nucleotides align to TRBD2. TRBV23-1 is an ORF, with its function uncertain. The CDR3 runs 17 residues. The V and J ends lost 3 bases and 0 bases, in that order; junction bases with no gene match: 4. For the CDR3, the DNA is TGCGCCAGCAGTCAGCGGACTAGCGGGGAGAGCACAGATACGCAGTATTTT. It yields the protein CASSQRTSGESTDTQYF.

This chain joins TRBV7-8 and TRBJ1-1; TRBD1 might be the D (5 bases). The germline CDR1 and CDR2 sequences are SGHVS and FQNEAQ. V was cut by 0 bases and J by 2 bases, with 10 bases left in between. The CDR3 extends over 15 amino acids. The CDR3, as DNA: TGTGCCAGCAGCTTAGCGTCTGGACACAACACTGAAGCTTTCTTT. Protein product: CASSLASGHNTEAFF.

This clone was observed a handful of times. V and J are TRBV10-3 and TRBJ2-1; D not certain. This CDR3 spans 14 amino acids. The ends were cut back, 6 bases at V and 7 bases at J, with 16 bases in the middle. Germline CDR1 and CDR2: ENHRY and SYGVKD. The CDR3: CAISRGSDSNEQFF. The CDR3 nucleotides are TGTGCCATCAGCCGCGGATCGGATTCGAATGAGCAGTTCTTC.

The chain combines TRBV5-1 with TRBJ1-1, with unresolved D. Between the trimmed V and J ends, which lost 0 bases and 4 bases, there was a span of 10 bases. Germline V gene lookup returns CDR1 SGHRS and CDR2 YFSETQ. The CDR3 consists of 14 residues. DNA for the CDR3: TGCGCCAGCAGCTTGGAGTTTAGTGTCACTGAAGCTTTCTTT. Translating it yields CASSLEFSVTEAFF.

The rearrangement joins TRBV5-1 to TRBJ1-5; a weak D match, TRBD1 (5 bases). CDR3 length: 13 amino acids. In germline, CDR1 is SGHRS, CDR2 YFSETQ. V was pared by 4 bases and J by 7 bases, with 12 bases between. CDR3: CASSEAGKQPQHF. The CDR3, as DNA: TGCGCCAGCAGCGAAGCAGGGAAACAGCCCCAGCATTTT.

This chain connects TRBV19 to TRBJ1-2, with a tentative D call TRBD1 (5 bases). The CDR3 runs to 15 residues. Germline lookup yields CDR1 LNHDA and CDR2 SQIVND (reference sequence). V was clipped by 5 bases and J by 4 bases, with 17 bases between them. CDR3 nucleotides: TGTGCCAGTAGTCCCACTCCCGGGACTTTCTATGGCTACACCTTC. As protein: CASSPTPGTFYGYTF.

The chain uses TRBV6-6 and TRBJ1-1, with TRBD1 matching over 8 bases. In germline, CDR1 is MNHNY, CDR2 SVGAGI (reference sequence). The length of the CDR3 is 14 residues. J lost 3 bases, V lost 4 bases, and 4 bases had no gene match. The CDR3 DNA is TGTGCCAGCAGTTTGTCGACAGGGGACACTGAAGCTTTCTTT. Translating it yields CASSLSTGDTEAFF.

The chain has TRBV10-3 and TRBJ2-2; tentative D call: TRBD1 (6 bases). This CDR3 has 14 amino acids. Germline V gene data show CDR1 as ENHRY and CDR2 as SYGVKD. V dropped 10 bases and J dropped 3 bases, with 15 bases sitting between them. This CDR3 is CATRRQADTGELFF. In DNA form, the CDR3 reads TGTGCCACTCGTCGACAGGCCGACACCGGGGAGCTGTTTTTT.